A selection of T cell receptor beta chains follows, all from one sample in a study of T-cell memory formation after mild COVID-19. One entry per CDR3 protein results from TCRdb running MiXCR on the 5' RACE reads. Found here are about 560,000 distinct CDR3 sequences, 17% of them singletons; the top ten hold 8.1%. The sequencing sample was made of PBMCs or a T cell subset sorted from them (not recorded which). Receptors originate from an adult woman who had mild COVID-19 (a few samples of this study predate the infection). Cell type and time point are not known. Both conserved end residues are part of each CDR3. Fields, in order: D gene, J gene, clone size, V gene, CDR3 protein, CDR3 DNA. A D gene is named only where the DNA matches it firmly. A row's size may be missing; if present it is once, few, many or a size class.

d_call: -
j_call: TRBJ2-3
clone_size: few
v_call: TRBV7-2
cdr3_aa: CASSAVVDTDTQYF
cdr3_nt: TGTGCCAGCAGCGCCGTCGTAGACACAGATACGCAGTATTTT

d_call: -
j_call: TRBJ2-1
clone_size: few
v_call: TRBV29-1
cdr3_aa: CSVEFVDNEQFF
cdr3_nt: TGCAGCGTTGAATTTGTTGACAATGAGCAGTTCTTC

d_call: -
j_call: TRBJ1-1
clone_size: few
v_call: TRBV11-3
cdr3_aa: CASSLVGVTEAFF
cdr3_nt: TGTGCCAGCAGCTTAGTGGGGGTAACTGAAGCTTTCTTT

d_call: TRBD1
j_call: TRBJ2-1
clone_size: -
v_call: TRBV5-4
cdr3_aa: CASSSPTGQGLGGSSHEQFF
cdr3_nt: TGTGCCAGCAGCTCCCCGACGGGACAGGGTCTGGGCGGGAGTTCCCATGAGCAGTTCTTC

d_call: -
j_call: TRBJ2-5
clone_size: -
v_call: TRBV2
cdr3_aa: CASSEKWRYLSQETQYF
cdr3_nt: TGTGCCAGCAGTGAAAAGTGGAGGTACCTCTCCCAAGAGACCCAGTACTTC

d_call: TRBD1
j_call: TRBJ2-2
clone_size: -
v_call: TRBV13
cdr3_aa: CASSPDLLTGEDTGELFF
cdr3_nt: TGTGCCAGCAGCCCAGATCTTTTGACAGGGGAGGACACCGGGGAGCTGTTTTTT

d_call: TRBD2
j_call: TRBJ2-1
clone_size: -
v_call: TRBV10-3
cdr3_aa: CAISDGRRRESLNEQFF
cdr3_nt: TGTGCCATCAGTGACGGCCGGAGGCGGGAGTCCCTCAATGAGCAGTTCTTC

d_call: -
j_call: TRBJ2-7
clone_size: many
v_call: TRBV12-3/TRBV12-4
cdr3_aa: CASSPFPQEGEQYF
cdr3_nt: TGTGCCAGCAGCCCCTTTCCCCAGGAGGGCGAGCAGTACTTC

d_call: TRBD1
j_call: TRBJ2-1
clone_size: many
v_call: TRBV7-2
cdr3_aa: CASSLVGTARRRNEQFF
cdr3_nt: TGTGCCAGCAGCTTAGTCGGGACAGCGCGGCGTCGCAATGAGCAGTTCTTC

d_call: TRBD1
j_call: TRBJ2-5
clone_size: -
v_call: TRBV7-2
cdr3_aa: CASSRNTGVGETQYF
cdr3_nt: TGTGCCAGCAGCCGAAACACAGGGGTCGGAGAGACCCAGTACTTC

d_call: -
j_call: TRBJ2-4
clone_size: few
v_call: TRBV4-3
cdr3_aa: CASSQDPLSHGAKNIQYF
cdr3_nt: TGCGCCAGCAGCCAAGATCCCCTATCCCATGGGGCCAAAAACATTCAGTACTTC

d_call: -
j_call: TRBJ1-2
clone_size: -
v_call: TRBV30
cdr3_aa: CAWSVWGVSALYGYTF
cdr3_nt: TGTGCCTGGAGTGTATGGGGGGTATCTGCGCTCTACGGCTACACCTTC

d_call: -
j_call: TRBJ1-2
clone_size: few
v_call: TRBV5-1
cdr3_aa: CASSLDASGLYGYTF
cdr3_nt: TGCGCCAGCAGCTTGGACGCATCGGGGCTCTATGGCTACACCTTC

d_call: TRBD1
j_call: TRBJ2-1
clone_size: -
v_call: TRBV7-2
cdr3_aa: CASSLVFGTGVEQFF
cdr3_nt: TGTGCCAGCAGCTTAGTATTCGGGACAGGGGTCGAGCAGTTCTTC

d_call: -
j_call: TRBJ2-7
clone_size: -
v_call: TRBV7-2
cdr3_aa: CASSRWDAQNEQYF
cdr3_nt: TGTGCCAGCAGCCGGTGGGACGCCCAGAACGAGCAGTACTTC

d_call: -
j_call: TRBJ2-2
clone_size: few
v_call: TRBV6-6
cdr3_aa: CASKGTYTGELFF
cdr3_nt: TGTGCCAGCAAGGGGACATACACCGGGGAGCTGTTTTTT

d_call: TRBD2
j_call: TRBJ2-1
clone_size: -
v_call: TRBV5-1
cdr3_aa: CASSPLSGRGYNEQFF
cdr3_nt: TGCGCCAGCAGCCCACTCAGCGGGAGGGGTTACAATGAGCAGTTCTTC

d_call: TRBD1
j_call: TRBJ1-6
clone_size: few
v_call: TRBV5-4
cdr3_aa: CASSPPGRGPGNSPLHF
cdr3_nt: TGTGCCAGCAGCCCCCCTGGCAGGGGGCCGGGGAATTCACCCCTCCACTTT

d_call: -
j_call: TRBJ2-4
clone_size: -
v_call: TRBV11-2
cdr3_aa: CASSLVFVATKNIQYF
cdr3_nt: TGTGCCAGCAGCTTAGTATTCGTGGCAACCAAAAACATTCAGTACTTC

d_call: -
j_call: TRBJ2-1
clone_size: -
v_call: TRBV15
cdr3_aa: CATSRESGGYNEQFF
cdr3_nt: TGTGCCACCAGCAGAGAAAGTGGGGGCTACAATGAGCAGTTCTTC

d_call: TRBD1
j_call: TRBJ1-4
clone_size: few
v_call: TRBV7-2
cdr3_aa: CASSPTTDRGGEKLFF
cdr3_nt: TGTGCCAGCAGCCCTACCACGGACAGGGGCGGGGAAAAACTGTTTTTT

d_call: TRBD1
j_call: TRBJ2-6
clone_size: few
v_call: TRBV5-1
cdr3_aa: CASSLGQGLAGANVLTF
cdr3_nt: TGCGCCAGCAGCCTAGGACAGGGCCTGGCTGGGGCCAACGTCCTGACTTTC

d_call: TRBD2
j_call: TRBJ2-1
clone_size: -
v_call: TRBV5-1
cdr3_aa: CASRSGGHYNEQFF
cdr3_nt: TGCGCCAGCCGGAGCGGGGGTCACTACAATGAGCAGTTCTTC

d_call: TRBD2
j_call: TRBJ2-1
clone_size: few
v_call: TRBV20-1
cdr3_aa: CSASMGSGGSIEQFF
cdr3_nt: TGCAGTGCTTCCATGGGTAGCGGGGGGTCTATCGAGCAGTTCTTC

d_call: -
j_call: TRBJ2-6
clone_size: few
v_call: TRBV9
cdr3_aa: CASSVPLLGGANVLTF
cdr3_nt: TGTGCCAGCAGCGTACCTCTCTTAGGCGGGGCCAACGTCCTGACTTTC

d_call: -
j_call: TRBJ1-5
clone_size: few
v_call: TRBV7-9
cdr3_aa: CASQGSNQPQHF
cdr3_nt: TGTGCCAGCCAGGGAAGCAATCAGCCCCAGCATTTT

d_call: TRBD1
j_call: TRBJ2-5
clone_size: many
v_call: TRBV7-9
cdr3_aa: CASNHDRAGETQYF
cdr3_nt: TGTGCCAGCAATCACGACAGGGCCGGAGAGACCCAGTACTTC

d_call: TRBD1
j_call: TRBJ2-7
clone_size: many
v_call: TRBV20-1
cdr3_aa: CSARDPRTGDYDEQYF
cdr3_nt: TGCAGTGCTAGAGATCCCCGGACAGGGGATTACGACGAGCAGTACTTC

d_call: -
j_call: TRBJ1-4
clone_size: -
v_call: TRBV5-1
cdr3_aa: CASSLGWAVDRPNEKLFF
cdr3_nt: TGCGCCAGCAGCTTGGGTTGGGCAGTGGATAGGCCTAATGAAAAACTGTTTTTT

d_call: -
j_call: TRBJ1-1
clone_size: -
v_call: TRBV7-6
cdr3_aa: CASSMGAGNTEAFF
cdr3_nt: TGTGCCAGCAGCATGGGGGCAGGGAACACTGAAGCTTTCTTT

d_call: TRBD1
j_call: TRBJ1-2
clone_size: few
v_call: TRBV3-1
cdr3_aa: CASSQGGGGGGYTF
cdr3_nt: TGTGCCAGCAGCCAAGGAGGAGGGGGCGGTGGCTACACCTTC

d_call: -
j_call: TRBJ2-2
clone_size: -
v_call: TRBV30
cdr3_aa: CAWTPTTGELFF
cdr3_nt: TGTGCCTGGACGCCAACCACCGGGGAGCTGTTTTTT

d_call: -
j_call: TRBJ2-2
clone_size: -
v_call: TRBV6-2/TRBV6-3
cdr3_aa: CASGAWTANTGELFF
cdr3_nt: TGTGCCAGCGGGGCTTGGACAGCGAACACCGGGGAGCTGTTTTTT

d_call: TRBD1
j_call: TRBJ2-1
clone_size: -
v_call: TRBV5-1
cdr3_aa: CASSSGTGVYNEQFF
cdr3_nt: TGCGCCAGCAGTTCTGGGACAGGGGTCTACAATGAGCAGTTCTTC

d_call: -
j_call: TRBJ2-1
clone_size: -
v_call: TRBV5-1
cdr3_aa: CASSLRGLSSYNEQFF
cdr3_nt: TGCGCCAGCAGCTTGCGGGGCCTGAGCTCCTACAATGAGCAGTTCTTC

d_call: TRBD1
j_call: TRBJ1-1
clone_size: many
v_call: TRBV7-9
cdr3_aa: CASRSRQGATEAFF
cdr3_nt: TGTGCCAGCAGATCTAGACAGGGGGCAACTGAAGCTTTCTTT

d_call: -
j_call: TRBJ2-7
clone_size: -
v_call: TRBV29-1
cdr3_aa: CSVEDRGIDYEQYF
cdr3_nt: TGCAGCGTTGAAGATCGGGGGATCGACTACGAGCAGTACTTC

d_call: -
j_call: TRBJ2-7
clone_size: -
v_call: TRBV4-3
cdr3_aa: CASSQEGGEQYF
cdr3_nt: TGCGCCAGCAGCCAAGAGGGAGGCGAGCAGTACTTC

d_call: -
j_call: TRBJ2-5
clone_size: few
v_call: TRBV7-6
cdr3_aa: CASSFVMETQYF
cdr3_nt: TGTGCCAGCAGCTTTGTTATGGAGACCCAGTACTTC

d_call: -
j_call: TRBJ2-6
clone_size: few
v_call: TRBV7-2
cdr3_aa: CAGLRVGGREKEALFGANVLTF
cdr3_nt: TGTGCCGGATTGAGAGTCGGAGGGCGGGAAAAGGAGGCTCTGTTCGGGGCCAACGTCCTGACTTTC

d_call: -
j_call: TRBJ2-1
clone_size: -
v_call: TRBV7-9
cdr3_aa: CASSLVVGLENNEQFF
cdr3_nt: TGTGCCAGCAGCTTAGTTGTGGGACTGGAAAACAATGAGCAGTTCTTC

d_call: TRBD2
j_call: TRBJ2-5
clone_size: -
v_call: TRBV11-2
cdr3_aa: CASSLDPAGGLRETQYF
cdr3_nt: TGTGCCAGCAGCTTAGACCCAGCGGGGGGGCTACGAGAGACCCAGTACTTC

d_call: -
j_call: TRBJ1-1
clone_size: -
v_call: TRBV3-1
cdr3_aa: CASSQERQKNTEAFF
cdr3_nt: TGTGCCAGCAGCCAAGAACGACAGAAGAACACTGAAGCTTTCTTT

d_call: -
j_call: TRBJ2-7
clone_size: -
v_call: TRBV5-1
cdr3_aa: CASSPGRGGYEQYF
cdr3_nt: TGCGCCAGCAGCCCCGGACGGGGCGGCTACGAGCAGTACTTC

d_call: -
j_call: TRBJ1-6
clone_size: few
v_call: TRBV15
cdr3_aa: CATSRDGQALNSPLHF
cdr3_nt: TGTGCCACCAGCAGAGATGGCCAAGCCCTTAATTCACCCCTCCACTTT

d_call: -
j_call: TRBJ1-2
clone_size: once
v_call: TRBV21-1
cdr3_aa: CASSKASSLDQYGYTF
cdr3_nt: TGTGCCAGCAGCAAAGCGAGCAGTTTGGACCAGTATGGCTACACCTTC

d_call: -
j_call: TRBJ1-4
clone_size: few
v_call: TRBV2
cdr3_aa: CASTPGQATNEKLFF
cdr3_nt: TGTGCCAGCACTCCGGGACAAGCAACTAATGAAAAACTGTTTTTT

d_call: TRBD2
j_call: TRBJ2-7
clone_size: many
v_call: TRBV7-2
cdr3_aa: CASSLLLAGGRPYEQYF
cdr3_nt: TGTGCCAGCAGCCTCCTACTAGCGGGGGGGCGGCCCTACGAGCAGTACTTC

d_call: TRBD1
j_call: TRBJ2-1
clone_size: few
v_call: TRBV12-3/TRBV12-4
cdr3_aa: CASRTGGVNEQFF
cdr3_nt: TGTGCCAGCAGAACAGGGGGCGTGAATGAGCAGTTCTTC

d_call: -
j_call: TRBJ1-3
clone_size: many
v_call: TRBV5-1
cdr3_aa: CASSLEFSGNTIYF
cdr3_nt: TGCGCCAGCAGCTTGGAATTCTCTGGAAACACCATATATTTT

d_call: -
j_call: TRBJ2-7
clone_size: -
v_call: TRBV20-1
cdr3_aa: CSARDRHREQYF
cdr3_nt: TGCAGTGCTAGAGATCGGCATCGCGAGCAGTACTTC

d_call: TRBD2
j_call: TRBJ2-5
clone_size: -
v_call: TRBV4-2
cdr3_aa: CASSLTTSVQETQYF
cdr3_nt: TGTGCCAGCAGCCTTACGACTAGCGTACAAGAGACCCAGTACTTC

d_call: -
j_call: TRBJ2-2
clone_size: -
v_call: TRBV29-1
cdr3_aa: CSVELVGPGELFF
cdr3_nt: TGCAGCGTTGAACTGGTTGGCCCCGGGGAGCTGTTTTTT

d_call: -
j_call: TRBJ2-2
clone_size: -
v_call: TRBV7-9
cdr3_aa: CASSHLLSSNTGELFF
cdr3_nt: TGTGCCAGTAGCCACCTCCTGTCCTCGAACACCGGGGAGCTGTTTTTT